This T cell receptor beta chain was obtained from a study of cytomegalovirus exposure and HLA in healthy donors. Libraries were prepared by immunoSEQ multiplex PCR; TCRdb keeps only in-frame clonotypes and omits some of them. The table shows 130,000 or so clones, with roughly 90% occurring only once. The germline CDR1 and CDR2 sequences are MNHNS and SASEGT. V dropped 6 bases and J dropped 0; count of bases not matched to a gene: 8. The CDR3 runs to 15 residues. Sequencing was carried out using PBMCs. This sequence joins TRBV6-1 and TRBJ2-7, with 7 bases matching TRBD1. This TCR was sampled from a man aged 25 to 40 in good health and CMV-seronegative. CDR3 in amino acids: CASRGRGLVSYEQYF. For the CDR3, the DNA is TGTGCCAGCAGGGGCAGGGGGTTGGTCTCCTACGAGCAGTACTTC.